The entry that follows covers one T cell receptor (beta chain) sequence. The sample belongs to a study of T cell changes during pregnancy in multiple sclerosis. Assay: immunoSEQ multiplex PCR; the TCRdb copy retains only in-frame clones and omits some. The table shows some 28,000 clones, with roughly nine tenths occurring only once. This clonotype was sampled from a female donor with multiple sclerosis, enrolled in a pregnancy study. Specimen: CD8+ T cells from peripheral blood mononuclear cells, collected before pregnancy.

The CDR3 DNA is TGCGCCAGCAGTGAGTCAGTTGGGGGGTTGACTGAAGCTTTCTTT. Translating it yields CASSESVGGLTEAFF. The chain couples TRBV10-1 to TRBJ1-1; D might be TRBD1 (5 bases). Germline-derived CDR1 and CDR2 are WNHNN and SYGVQD (reference sequence). V was clipped by 0 bases and J by 5 bases, with 13 bases between them. CDR3 length: 15 residues.